This T cell receptor beta chain was sequenced during a study of blood T cells in healthy people across ages. V gave up 0 bases and J gave up 7 bases; unmatched junction bases: 0. From germline, CDR1 is LGHNA and CDR2 YNFKEQ. CDR3 length: 14 amino acids. A second PCR, run for about 6 to 11 cycles, used a sample-barcoded 5' primer plus a J-beta primer mix. TCRdb itself ran the 5' RACE reads through MiXCR, one entry per CDR3 protein. This sample yields hundreds of thousands of distinct CDR3 sequences, of which around 36% are seen a single time; 10% to 15% belongs to the top ten. This clonotype occurred many times.

What was sequenced was blood. This sequence originates from a man aged 18 to 30 in good health. The chain recombines TRBV4-2 with TRBJ2-4; 10 bases line up with TRBD1. CDR3 region: CASSQEDRGNIQYF. CDR3 coding DNA: TGTGCCAGCAGCCAAGAGGACAGGGGGAACATTCAGTACTTC.